The 26 T cell receptor beta chains below come from one sample, sequenced in a study of T cells in narcolepsy. Profiling relied on immunoSEQ multiplex PCR, and the TCRdb table lists in-frame clones only, not all of them. The table includes 6,500 to 10,000 clones, about 61% detected once. Sequenced sample: CD45RA- memory CD8+ T cells from PBMCs. These receptors were obtained from a human donor with narcolepsy.

This clone was detected only a few times. The CDR3 nucleotides are TGTGCCAGTGGCCCAGGGCTGGATCAGCCCCAGCATTTT. It specifies CASGPGLDQPQHF. V and J are TRBV6-5 and TRBJ1-5; weak D call: TRBD1 (5 bases). The CDR3 sequence is 13 residues long. Trimming removed 9 bases at V and 5 bases at J, with 14 bases between. Germline values: CDR1 MNHEY, CDR2 SVGAGI.

The genes are TRBV4-3 and TRBJ2-7, with 8 bases that match TRBD2. The CDR3 runs to 16 residues. The germline V gene encodes CDR1 LGHNA and CDR2 YSLEER. Unmatched junction bases numbered 9, after V lost 1 base and J lost 4 bases. The CDR3 DNA reads TGCGCCAGCAGCCAAGCTAGGGGAGCGGGGGATTACGAGCAGTACTTC. Translation gives CASSQARGAGDYEQYF.

In DNA, the CDR3 is TGTGCCAGCAGCCAAGAGTCAAGCTACGAGCAGTACTTC. It codes for CASSQESSYEQYF. The chain is built from TRBV14 and TRBJ2-7; D gene uncertain. V gave up 0 bases and J gave up 3 bases, with 6 bases separating them. Germline CDR1 and CDR2: SGHDN and FVKESK. The CDR3 consists of 13 residues.

Here the CDR3 DNA reads TGTGCCAGCAGCTCCTCTGGGGCCAACGTCCTGACTTTC. Protein: CASSSSGANVLTF. This rearrangement joins TRBV6-5 to TRBJ2-6; D call uncertain. Deletions cut 6 bases from V and 0 bases from J, with 3 bases between. This CDR3 spans 13 amino acids. The germline V gene has CDR1 MNHEY and CDR2 SVGAGI.

The J gene is TRBJ1-5, the V gene TRBV4-3; D gene unclear. V lost 0 bases and J lost 6, with 12 bases in between. The length of the CDR3 is 15 residues. Germline V CDR1 and CDR2: LGHNA, YSLEER. CDR3 nucleotides: TGCGCCAGCAGCCAAGATAACGGACGAGGTCAGCCCCAGCATTTT. It translates to CASSQDNGRGQPQHF.

This clone occurred once. This chain's CDR3 is CARRSSTDTQYF. CDR3 DNA sequence: TGTGCCAGGAGATCTAGCACAGATACGCAGTATTTT. This chain uses TRBV2 with TRBJ2-3; D remains ambiguous. Germline CDR1 and CDR2: SNHLY and FYNNEI. Trimming took off 9 bases at V and 0 bases at J, with 7 bases between the two ends. This CDR3 contains 12 residues. Full variable domain (outside the CDR3, taken from reference TRBV2 and TRBJ2-3): EPEVTQTPSHQVTQMGQEVILRCVPISNHLYFYWYRQILGQKVEFLVSFYNNEISEKSEIFDDQFSVERPDGSNFTLKIRSTKLEDSAMYFCARRSSTDTQYFGPGTRLTVL.

The V and J genes are TRBV11-3 and TRBJ2-3, with a weak D call TRBD2 (6 bases). V gave up 1 base and J gave up 5 bases, with 10 bases separating them. CDR1 and CDR2 from the germline V gene are SGHNT and YENEEA. CDR3 length: 14 residues. CDR3 sequence (DNA): TGTGCCAGCAGCTTAGGTCACGGGGGAGATACGCAGTATTTT. This encodes CASSLGHGGDTQYF.

J is TRBJ2-7 and V is TRBV7-2; D may be TRBD1 (6 bases). CDR3 length: 14 residues. The germline V and J ends were trimmed by 5 bases and 5 bases, with 16 bases remaining between them. Germline CDR1 SGHTA, CDR2 FQGNSA. The CDR3 nucleotides read TGTGCCAGCAGCCGAAGACTCGGACAGAACGAGCAGTACTTC. It encodes CASSRRLGQNEQYF.

V usage is TRBV11-2 and J usage is TRBJ1-1; D is undetermined. The length of the CDR3 is 14 residues. V lost 1 base to trimming and J lost 11 bases, with 17 bases between them. Per germline, CDR1 SGHAT and CDR2 FQNNGV. CDR3 amino acids: CASSLGPQREDAFF. The DNA for the CDR3 is TGTGCCAGCAGCTTAGGACCGCAAAGGGAGGATGCTTTCTTT. The full variable domain, its missing parts supplied by reference TRBV11-2 and TRBJ1-1, is EAGVAQSPRYKIIEKRQSVAFWCNPISGHATLYWYQQILGQGPKLLIQFQNNGVVDDSQLPKDRFSAERLKGVDSTLKIQPAKLEDSAVYLCASSLGPQREDAFFGQGTRLTVV.

The gene calls are TRBV19 and TRBJ2-5; D gene ambiguous. Trimming shortened V by 2 bases and J by 1 base, and 17 bases separated the two germline ends. CDR3 length equals 17 residues. CDR1 is LNHDA, CDR2 SQIVND, per germline (reference sequence). CDR3 bases: TGTGCCAGTAGTATATATCCCCCGCCAGTGGGCCAAGAGACCCAGTACTTC. It yields the protein CASSIYPPPVGQETQYF.

This clone is judged medium-sized. The chain links TRBV29-1 to TRBJ2-1; D unclear. CDR1 SQVTM and CDR2 ANQGSEA come from the germline V gene. The CDR3 runs 12 residues. The V end lost 3 bases, the J end lost 0 bases, and 3 bases lay between the germline ends. CDR3 coding DNA: TGCAGCGTTGATAGCTCCTACAATGAGCAGTTCTTC. Residues: CSVDSSYNEQFF.

V usage is TRBV4-3 and J usage is TRBJ2-2; TRBD2 might be the D (6 bases). Per the germline V gene, CDR1 is LGHNA and CDR2 is YSLEER. The germline V and J ends were trimmed by 3 bases and 6 bases, with 14 bases remaining between them. The CDR3 has 15 amino acids. The CDR3 protein is CASSQETPSAGELFF. The CDR3, as DNA: TGCGCCAGCAGCCAGGAAACCCCTAGCGCCGGGGAGCTGTTTTTT.

This clone was observed a handful of times. The junction departs from the called germline gene at one end, perhaps through a read error. The same CDR3 also results from other DNA sequences found in this sample. In nucleotides, the CDR3 is TGTGCTAGCAGCTCAGGCGGGGGAGAGACCCAGTACTTC. Encoded protein: CASSSGGGETQYF. This sequence joins TRBV7-7 and TRBJ2-5; TRBD2 matches 7 bases. The CDR3 consists of 13 residues. The germline V gene has CDR1 SSHAT and CDR2 FNYEAQ (reference sequence).

This chain links TRBV11-3 with TRBJ2-5; TRBD1 might be the D (6 bases). Germline CDR1 is SGHNT and CDR2 is YENEEA. Trimming removed 8 bases at V and 4 bases at J, with 14 bases between. The CDR3 sequence is 13 residues long. The CDR3 spells CASGPYRVETQYF. DNA for the CDR3: TGTGCCAGCGGACCCTACAGGGTAGAGACCCAGTACTTC.

The rearrangement uses TRBV27 and TRBJ2-7; possible D gene TRBD1, 6 bases. The CDR3 runs 13 residues. Trimming pared 10 bases from V and 0 bases from J, leaving 13 bases between. The germline V gene encodes CDR1 MNHEY and CDR2 SMNVEV (reference sequence). This chain's CDR3 is CATLPRGSYEQYF. DNA of the CDR3: TGTGCCACGCTCCCCAGGGGCTCCTACGAGCAGTACTTC.

V gene TRBV4-3 combines with J gene TRBJ2-1; 8 positions agree with TRBD2. Germline V gene sequence: CDR1 LGHNA, CDR2 YSLEER. V gave up 0 bases and J gave up 7 bases; unmatched junction bases: 8. This CDR3 region has 16 residues. The DNA of the CDR3 is TGCGCCAGCAGCCAAGATGGGCTAGCGGGTATTAATGAGCAGTTCTTC. Translating it yields CASSQDGLAGINEQFF.

The CDR3 here is CASSSTTGKGGDEQFF. CDR3 coding DNA: TGTGCCAGCAGCTCCACGACAGGAAAGGGTGGAGATGAGCAGTTCTTC. V usage is TRBV4-2 and J usage is TRBJ2-1, with D possibly being TRBD1 (6 bases). V lost 5 bases, J lost 8 bases, and 22 bases lay in between. CDR1 is LGHNA and CDR2 is YNFKEQ in the germline V gene. CDR3 length: 16 amino acids.

The rearrangement uses TRBV7-8 and TRBJ1-1; TRBD1 might be the D (5 bases). The CDR3 spans 16 residues. Germline loops: CDR1 SGHVS, CDR2 FQNEAQ. Between the trimmed V and J ends, which lost 0 bases and 1 base, there was a span of 12 bases. The CDR3 protein is CASSLAPSGGNTEAFF. CDR3 DNA: TGTGCCAGCAGCTTAGCACCCAGTGGGGGGAACACTGAAGCTTTCTTT.

The chain links TRBV7-6 to TRBJ2-7, with TRBD1 identical over 10 bases. Germline-derived CDR1 and CDR2 are SGHVS and FNYEAQ. The CDR3 extends over 17 amino acids. V lost 1 base to trimming and J lost 2 bases; unmatched junction nucleotides: 8. The CDR3 reads CASSLEVPGTGAYEQYF. The CDR3 DNA reads as TGTGCCAGCAGCTTAGAGGTGCCCGGGACAGGGGCCTACGAGCAGTACTTC.

The V gene is TRBV7-6, the J gene TRBJ2-1, with TRBD2 matching 11 bases. V gave up 1 base and J gave up 3 bases; unmatched junction bases: 2. Germline-derived CDR1 and CDR2 are SGHVS and FNYEAQ. The CDR3 contains 16 residues. CDR3 bases: TGTGCCAGCAGCTTAGGCCTAGCGGGGGGCTACAATGAGCAGTTCTTC. Its protein product is CASSLGLAGGYNEQFF.

The gene calls are TRBV6-5 and TRBJ2-7; D call uncertain. V lost 5 bases, J lost 0 bases, and 8 bases lay in between. The germline V gene encodes CDR1 MNHEY and CDR2 SVGAGI. The CDR3 length is 13 residues. The CDR3 DNA reads TGTGCCAGCAGTGTGACCAGCTCCTACGAGCAGTACTTC. This sequence encodes CASSVTSSYEQYF.

This chain uses TRBV4-1 with TRBJ2-1; TRBD2 matches 15 bases. This CDR3 spans 19 amino acids. Germline assignment: CDR1 MGHRA and CDR2 YSYEKL. V shed 0 bases and J 3 bases; nucleotides not matched to a gene: 6. CDR3 amino acids: CASSQEEGLAGGRYNEQFF. CDR3 nucleotide sequence: TGCGCCAGCAGCCAAGAAGAGGGACTAGCGGGGGGCCGCTACAATGAGCAGTTCTTC.

J is TRBJ2-7 and V is TRBV27; D unresolved. Germline values: CDR1 MNHEY, CDR2 SMNVEV (reference sequence). V was trimmed by 6 bases and J by 9 bases, leaving 18 bases between them. The CDR3 sequence is 13 residues long. Here the CDR3 reads CASSTFANSGQYF. The CDR3 DNA sequence: TGTGCCAGCAGCACTTTCGCCAACTCGGGGCAGTACTTC.

The chain links TRBV15 to TRBJ2-5; 8 bases are a match to TRBD2. The CDR3 spans 17 residues. Germline V gene lookup returns CDR1 LNHNV and CDR2 YYDKDF (reference sequence). The V segment lost 5 bases and the J segment 5 bases; nucleotides outside the gene matches: 16. As DNA, the CDR3 is TGTGCCACCAGCGAGACGAGGGTCCTAGCGGGTGGCGAGACCCAGTACTTC. It yields the protein CATSETRVLAGGETQYF.

This chain links TRBV10-3 with TRBJ2-2; D gene ambiguous. Germline V gene sequence: CDR1 ENHRY, CDR2 SYGVKD. CDR3 size: 15 residues. With 6 bases removed from V and 0 bases from J, the gap between germline ends came to 11 bases. CDR3 sequence: CAIRTDIANTGELFF. The CDR3, as DNA: TGTGCCATCAGGACTGACATAGCGAACACCGGGGAGCTGTTTTTT.

This clone qualifies as medium-sized (0.01 to 0.1%). This chain uses TRBV27 with TRBJ2-5, with 9 nucleotides matching TRBD1. V shed 5 bases, J shed 4 bases, and the junction held 8 bases outside the gene matches. There are 15 residues in the CDR3. The germline gives CDR1 MNHEY, CDR2 SMNVEV (reference sequence). The CDR3 DNA is TGTGCCAGCAGTGACAGGGGGACATGGGGAGAGACCCAGTACTTC. It translates to CASSDRGTWGETQYF.